This section outlines one T cell receptor beta chain sequence together with its context. Antigen specificity is unknown. These data originate in a study of blood T cell dynamics during melanoma immunotherapy. Using immunoSEQ multiplex PCR, the repertoire was profiled, and TCRdb retains in-frame clones only, with some absent. The sample yields about 10,000 clones, about 85% seen once. Stated time point: week 3, after first cycle of checkpoint inhibitor. One draw preceded checkpoint blockade; another followed its first cycle at week 3. Findings and limits, study-wide: Disease-control patients' PBMC repertoires became either more clonal or more diverse at W3.

This CDR3 spans 11 amino acids. Germline V lookup: CDR1 MNHEY, CDR2 SMNVEV (reference sequence). V dropped 4 bases and J dropped 8 bases, with 7 bases sitting between them. The chain carries TRBV27 and TRBJ2-3; D tentatively fits TRBD1 or TRBD2 (5 bases each). The sample was blood, taken from a patient treated with checkpoint blockade. This clonotype originated in a human donor with melanoma. CDR3 in amino acids: CASSSGATQYF. CDR3 sequence (DNA): TGTGCCAGCAGTTCCGGGGCTACGCAGTATTTT.